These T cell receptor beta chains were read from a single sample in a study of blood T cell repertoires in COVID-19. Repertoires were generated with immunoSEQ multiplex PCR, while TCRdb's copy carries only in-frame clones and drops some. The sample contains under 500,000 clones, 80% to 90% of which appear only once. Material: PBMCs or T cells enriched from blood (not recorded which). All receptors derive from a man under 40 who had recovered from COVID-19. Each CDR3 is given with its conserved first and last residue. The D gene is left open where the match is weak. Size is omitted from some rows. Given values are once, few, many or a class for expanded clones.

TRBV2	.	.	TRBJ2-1	CASSTGLAVQGVEQFF	TGTGCCAGCAGTACAGGACTAGCCGTCCAGGGGGTTGAGCAGTTCTTC
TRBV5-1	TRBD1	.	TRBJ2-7	CASSLGQGYSYEQYF	TGCGCCAGCAGCTTGGGACAGGGGTACTCCTACGAGCAGTACTTC
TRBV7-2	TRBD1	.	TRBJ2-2	CASSLQGVLGTGELFF	TGTGCCAGCAGCTTACAGGGGGTTTTAGGGACCGGGGAGCTGTTTTTT
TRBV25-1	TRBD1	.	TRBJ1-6	CASSGGDSTAGSPLHF	TGTGCCAGCAGCGGAGGGGACAGTACGGCAGGTTCACCCCTCCACTTT
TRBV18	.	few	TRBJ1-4	CASSGEGNEKLFF	TGTGCCAGCTCGGGAGAAGGGAATGAAAAACTGTTTTTT
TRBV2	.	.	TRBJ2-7	CASAFGHFYEQYF	TGTGCCAGCGCATTTGGACATTTCTACGAGCAGTACTTC
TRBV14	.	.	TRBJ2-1	CASSQVYYNEQFF	TGTGCCAGCAGCCAAGTATACTACAATGAGCAGTTCTTC
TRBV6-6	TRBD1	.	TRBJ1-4	CASRPTGVLTNEKLFF	TGTGCCAGCAGACCGACAGGGGTGTTAACTAATGAAAAACTGTTTTTT
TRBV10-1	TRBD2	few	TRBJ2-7	CASGTSGRAGEQYF	TGCGCCAGCGGGACTAGCGGGAGGGCCGGGGAGCAGTACTTC
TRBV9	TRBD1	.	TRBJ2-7	CASSEGTANYEQYF	TGTGCCAGCAGCGAAGGGACAGCAAACTACGAGCAGTACTTC
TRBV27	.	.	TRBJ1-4	CASSHQGRREKLFF	TGTGCCAGCAGTCACCAGGGGAGAAGAGAAAAACTGTTTTTT
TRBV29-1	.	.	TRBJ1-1	CSVAFYTEAFF	TGCAGCGTAGCCTTTTACACTGAAGCTTTCTTT
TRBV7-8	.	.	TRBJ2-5	CASSLDRGLQETQYF	TGTGCCAGCAGCTTAGACAGAGGGCTCCAAGAGACCCAGTACTTC
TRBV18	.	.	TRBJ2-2	CASSARMRENTGELFF	TGTGCCAGCTCAGCACGGATGCGGGAGAACACCGGGGAGCTGTTTTTT
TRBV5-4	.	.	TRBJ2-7	CASSPDSGGLSYEQYF	TGTGCCAGCAGCCCTGACTCTGGGGGCCTATCCTACGAGCAGTACTTC
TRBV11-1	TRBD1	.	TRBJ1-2	CASSSDRGDYGYTF	TGTGCCAGCAGCTCCGACAGGGGCGACTATGGCTACACCTTC
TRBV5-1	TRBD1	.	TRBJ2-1	CASSLAGGEQFF	TGCGCCAGCAGCTTGGCAGGGGGTGAGCAGTTCTTC
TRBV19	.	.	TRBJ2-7	CASSVGTGSYEQYF	TGTGCCAGTAGTGTTGGGACTGGCTCCTACGAGCAGTACTTC
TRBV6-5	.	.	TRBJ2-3	CASNRIAGTDTQYF	TGTGCCAGCAATAGAATAGCGGGCACAGATACGCAGTATTTT
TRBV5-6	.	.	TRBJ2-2	CASSGTRELFF	TGTGCCAGCAGCGGGACTCGGGAACTGTTTTTT
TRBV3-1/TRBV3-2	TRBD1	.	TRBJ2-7	CASSYPGGEQYF	TGTGCCAGCAGCTACCCAGGGGGCGAGCAGTACTTC
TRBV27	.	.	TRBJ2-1	CASASGLSYNEQFF	TGTGCCAGCGCCAGCGGGCTATCCTACAATGAGCAGTTCTTC
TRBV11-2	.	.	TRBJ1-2	CASSRDIANYGYTF	TGTGCCAGCAGCCGGGACATAGCTAACTATGGCTACACCTTC
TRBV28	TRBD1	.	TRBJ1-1	CASVGQGLTMNTEAFF	TGTGCCAGCGTGGGACAGGGTTTAACGATGAACACTGAAGCTTTCTTT
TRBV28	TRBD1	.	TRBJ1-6	CASNKGTGLSSYNSPLHF	TGTGCCAGCAACAAAGGGACAGGCCTCAGCTCCTATAATTCACCCCTCCACTTT
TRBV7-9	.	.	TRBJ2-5	CASSFRGETQYF	TGTGCCAGCAGCTTCCGGGGAGAGACCCAGTACTTC
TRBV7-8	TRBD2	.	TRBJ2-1	CASSLRTSGWAGDEQFF	TGTGCCAGCAGCCTACGGACTAGCGGGTGGGCAGGTGATGAGCAGTTCTTC
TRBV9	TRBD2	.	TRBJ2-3	CASSETSGSTDTQYF	TGTGCCAGCAGCGAGACTAGCGGTAGCACAGATACGCAGTATTTT
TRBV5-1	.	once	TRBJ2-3	CASSPDWASTDTQYF	TGCGCCAGCAGCCCGGACTGGGCCAGCACAGATACGCAGTATTTT
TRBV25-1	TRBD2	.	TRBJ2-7	CASSEPGLAYHEQYF	TGTGCCAGCAGTGAGCCGGGACTAGCGTACCACGAGCAGTACTTC
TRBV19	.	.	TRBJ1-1	CASSPTAANTEAFF	TGTGCCAGTAGCCCGACAGCTGCGAACACTGAAGCTTTCTTT
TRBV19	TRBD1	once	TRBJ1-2	CATKQGRNYGYTF	TGTGCCACCAAACAGGGGCGAAATTATGGCTACACCTTC
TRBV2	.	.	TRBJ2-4	CASMGGRGNIQYF	TGTGCCAGCATGGGGGGTAGGGGAAACATTCAGTACTTC
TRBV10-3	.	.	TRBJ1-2	CAISEVQGRNYGYTF	TGTGCCATCAGTGAGGTACAGGGACGTAACTATGGCTACACCTTC
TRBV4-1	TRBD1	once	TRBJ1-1	CASSQRGTGGKNTEAFF	TGCGCCAGCAGCCAACGGGGGACAGGGGGCAAGAACACTGAAGCTTTCTTT
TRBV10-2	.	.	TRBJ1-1	CASSSTGNTEAFF	TGCGCCAGCAGTTCCACAGGGAACACTGAAGCTTTCTTT
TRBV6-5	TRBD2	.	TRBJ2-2	CASSSTSAGELFF	TGTGCCAGCAGTTCCACTAGCGCCGGGGAGCTGTTTTTT
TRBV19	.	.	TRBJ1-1	CASSIDRDTEAFF	TGTGCCAGTAGTATAGATCGGGACACTGAAGCTTTCTTT
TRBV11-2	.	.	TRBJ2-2	CASSFRANTGELFF	TGTGCCAGCAGCTTCAGGGCAAACACCGGGGAGCTGTTTTTT
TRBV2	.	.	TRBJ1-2	CASSKDTTTVYGYTF	TGTGCCAGCAGTAAGGACACCACTACGGTCTATGGCTACACCTTC
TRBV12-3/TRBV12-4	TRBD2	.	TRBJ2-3	CASRRTSGTEGYF	TGTGCCAGCAGGAGGACTAGCGGGACCGAAGGGTATTTT
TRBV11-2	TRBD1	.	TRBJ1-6	CASSPGQDLPLHF	TGTGCCAGCAGCCCGGGACAGGACTTACCCCTCCACTTT
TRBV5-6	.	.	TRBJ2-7	CASSFLRERAEQYF	TGTGCCAGCAGCTTTTTGAGGGAGAGGGCCGAGCAGTACTTC